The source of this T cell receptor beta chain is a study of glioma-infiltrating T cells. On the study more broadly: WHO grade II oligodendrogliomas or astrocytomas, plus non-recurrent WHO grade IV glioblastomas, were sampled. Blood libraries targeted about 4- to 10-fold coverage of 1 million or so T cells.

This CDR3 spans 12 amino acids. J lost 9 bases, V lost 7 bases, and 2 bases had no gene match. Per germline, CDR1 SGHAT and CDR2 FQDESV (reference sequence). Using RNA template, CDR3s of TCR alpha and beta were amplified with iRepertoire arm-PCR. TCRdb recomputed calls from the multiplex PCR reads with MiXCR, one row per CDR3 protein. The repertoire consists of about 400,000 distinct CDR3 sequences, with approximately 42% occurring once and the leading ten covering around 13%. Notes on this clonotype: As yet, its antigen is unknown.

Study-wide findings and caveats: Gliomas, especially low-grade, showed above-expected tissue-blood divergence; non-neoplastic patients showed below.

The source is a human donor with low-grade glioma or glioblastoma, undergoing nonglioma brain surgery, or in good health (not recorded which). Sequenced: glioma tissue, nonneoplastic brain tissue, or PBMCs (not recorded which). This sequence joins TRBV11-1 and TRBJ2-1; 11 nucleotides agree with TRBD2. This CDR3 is CASNLAGGEQFF. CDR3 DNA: TGTGCCAGCAACCTAGCGGGAGGTGAGCAGTTCTTC.